Shown below are 17 T cell receptor beta chains from a single sample sequenced in a study of T cell clonality in common variable immunodeficiency. Sequenced by immunoSEQ multiplex PCR; TCRdb stores in-frame clones only, minus some. The profile covers tens of thousands of clones, none occurring a single time. Sequences were obtained from peripheral blood mononuclear cells. Receptor source: a person between 18 and 75 years old in good health.

This clone has a count of ten or more. The read terminates 3 residues before the CDR3 end, so the remaining end is supplied by the germline J gene. The chain is built from TRBV29-1 and TRBJ2-2, with TRBD1 matching over 8 bases. The CDR3 consists of 14 residues. Germline V lookup: CDR1 SQVTM, CDR2 ANQGSEA. V was clipped by 4 bases and J by 5 bases; unmatched bases: 6. The CDR3 protein is CSVARGRWTGELFF. Incomplete CDR3 DNA: TGCAGCGTTGCCAGGGGGCGATGGACCGGGGAG.

This clone has ten or more counts. The observed sequence ends 3 residues before the CDR3 terminus, with the missing tail filled in from the germline J gene. This chain links TRBV7-6 with TRBJ2-5; D perhaps matches TRBD2 (6 bases). The V end lost 5 bases, the J end lost 4 bases, and 14 bases lay between the germline ends. The CDR3 extends over 14 amino acids. In germline, CDR1 is SGHVS, CDR2 FNYEAQ. CDR3 amino acids: CASSPSGGLETQYF. CDR3 DNA, as far as it was read: TGTGCCAGCAGCCCGTCCGGGGGATTAGAGACC. The whole variable domain, filled in from reference TRBV7-6 and TRBJ2-5, reads GAGVSQSPRYKVTKRGQDVALRCDPISGHVSLYWYRQALGQGPEFLTYFNYEAQQDKSGLPNDRFSAERPEGSISTLTIQRTEQRDSAMYRCASSPSGGLETQYFGPGTRLLVL.

This clone has a count of ten or more. The CDR3 end lies 3 residues beyond the end of the read and is filled in from the germline J gene. This chain joins TRBV20-1 and TRBJ1-2; TRBD1 aligns across 7 bases. Germline loops: CDR1 DFQATT, CDR2 SNEGSKA (reference sequence). With V trimmed by 0 bases and J by 4 bases, 8 bases remained unmatched. The CDR3 runs to 15 residues. The CDR3 bases that were read are TGCAGTGCTAGAGATGGGACAGCCCAGGTCTATGGC. Translation: CSARDGTAQVYG. The complete CDR3 reads CSARDGTAQVYGYTF.

This clone was counted many times. The read finishes 3 residues shy of the CDR3 end, and the germline J gene is used to complete it. The chain links TRBV5-1 to TRBJ1-2, with D perhaps TRBD1 (6 bases). The CDR3 totals 11 residues. Germline CDR1 is SGHRS and CDR2 is YFSETQ. V was trimmed by 7 bases and J by 3 bases, leaving 7 bases between them. Partial CDR3 DNA: TGCGCCAGCGGGGGCGACTATGGC. This translates into CASGGDYG. The full CDR3 reads CASGGDYGYTF.

This clone was counted ten times or more. This chain's CDR3 is CSAHREIDEELFF. CDR3 bases read: TGCAGTGCTCACAGGGAAATTGATGAGGAG. This chain links TRBV20-1 with TRBJ2-2, with D perhaps TRBD1 (6 bases). The read gets to within 3 residues of the CDR3 end, and the germline J gene fills in the rest. Trimming removed 5 bases at V and 10 bases at J, with 17 bases between. Germline V gene data show CDR1 as DFQATT and CDR2 as SNEGSKA (reference sequence). The CDR3 is 13 amino acids.

This clone was seen repeatedly, ten times or more. The read halts 3 residues ahead of the CDR3 end, with the missing end drawn from the germline J gene. The chain recombines TRBV2 with TRBJ1-5; 7 bases fit TRBD1. CDR3 size: 15 residues. Germline V lookup: CDR1 SNHLY, CDR2 FYNNEI. Trimming cost V 4 bases and J 5 bases; bases outside gene matches: 8. The CDR3 sequence is CASSAPGQRDQPQHF. The CDR3 DNA, read in part, is TGTGCCAGCAGTGCCCCGGGACAGAGAGATCAGCCC.

This clone was observed many times. The read stops 3 residues short of the end of the CDR3; the missing end is completed from the germline J gene. The chain carries TRBV12-3 or TRBV12-4 and TRBJ1-1; tentatively, D is TRBD1 (6 bases). The CDR3 spans 17 residues. The V end was cut by 7 bases, the J end by 1 base, with 22 bases between. The covered CDR3 bases are TGTGCCAGCACTAGGGGAGGGGGTGGGGGTGCGAACACTGAA. Amino acids: CASTRGGGGGANTE. The whole CDR3 protein is CASTRGGGGGANTEAFF.

This clone has ten or more counts. The read terminates 3 residues before the CDR3 end, so the remaining end is supplied by the germline J gene. J is TRBJ2-3 and V is TRBV9; 8 bases align to TRBD2. Germline V gives CDR1 SGDLS, CDR2 YYNGEE. This CDR3 is built from 17 residues. V was pared by 1 base and J by 2 bases, with 9 bases of the junction left unmatched. CDR3 loop: CASSVSGGAIPTDTQYF. CDR3 DNA (partial): TGTGCCAGCAGCGTATCGGGGGGGGCCATTCCCACAGATACG.

This clone was seen repeatedly, ten times or more. The read terminates 3 residues before the CDR3 end, so the remaining end is supplied by the germline J gene. The chain has TRBV20-1 and TRBJ1-2; TRBD1 matches 8 bases. With 6 bases clipped from V and 7 bases from J, the junction kept 13 bases outside the gene matches. Germline-derived CDR1 and CDR2 are DFQATT and SNEGSKA (reference sequence). The CDR3 is made up of 14 amino acids. The CDR3 sequence: CSAPGQGERSGYTF. Partial CDR3 DNA: TGCAGTGCCCCTGGACAGGGAGAAAGAAGTGGC.

In its sample, this clone was seen many times. The CDR3 goes on 3 residues after the read ends, and that part is filled in from the germline J gene. This chain joins TRBV30 and TRBJ2-7; 8 nucleotides agree with TRBD2. Germline CDR1 is GTSNPN and CDR2 is SVGIG (reference sequence). The CDR3 loop spans 17 amino acids. V was clipped by 1 base and J by 3 bases; unmatched bases: 14. CDR3 amino acids: CAWSAIYGGAQGYEQYF. The DNA read from the CDR3 is TGTGCCTGGAGTGCAATTTACGGGGGGGCGCAGGGCTACGAG. The variable domain in full, with the rest retrieved from reference TRBV30 and TRBJ2-7, is SQTIHQWPATLVQPVGSPLSLECTVEGTSNPNLYWYRQAAGRGLQLLFYSVGIGQISSEVPQNLSASRPQDRQFILSSKKLLLSDSGFYLCAWSAIYGGAQGYEQYFGPGTRLTVT.

The table lists this clone with many counts. The read comes to an end 3 residues before the CDR3 does, leaving the germline J gene to fill in the end. This chain links TRBV5-1 with TRBJ2-1, with 12 bases fitting TRBD2. The CDR3 spans 14 residues. V was clipped by 7 bases and J by 7 bases; unmatched bases: 6. Germline lookup yields CDR1 SGHRS and CDR2 YFSETQ. This chain's CDR3 is CASRGLAGINEQFF. The part of the CDR3 DNA that was read is TGCGCCAGCCGAGGACTAGCGGGGATAAATGAG. The entire variable domain, with the rest obtained from reference TRBV5-1 and TRBJ2-1, is as follows: KAGVTQTPRYLIKTRGQQVTLSCSPISGHRSVSWYQQTPGQGLQFLFEYFSETQRNKGNFPGRFSGRQFSNSRSEMNVSTLELGDSALYLCASRGLAGINEQFFGPGTRLTVL.

This clone was counted at least ten times. Incomplete CDR3 DNA: TGTGCCAGTAGTATACTGCAATTAGACATCCAGGATCATCAGCCC. Encoded protein: CASSILQLDIQDHQP. The CDR3 in its entirety is CASSILQLDIQDHQPQHF. The V and J genes are TRBV19 and TRBJ1-5, with D hard to call. The read gets to within 3 residues of the CDR3 end, and the germline J gene fills in the rest. This CDR3 is 18 amino acids long. Trimming shortened V by 2 bases and J by 5 bases, and 22 bases separated the two germline ends. Germline assignment: CDR1 LNHDA and CDR2 SQIVND (reference sequence).

A note on this clone: The CDR3 is cut off 3 residues early in the read; its end comes from the germline J gene. V gene TRBV18 combines with J gene TRBJ2-2; possible D gene TRBD2, 6 bases. Germline V gene sequence: CDR1 KGHSH, CDR2 LQKENI. CDR3 length: 16 residues. The CDR3 sequence is CASSPEQVGGNSPLFF. CDR3 bases read: TGTGCCAGCTCACCAGAACAGGTGGGGGGTAATTCACCG.

This clone appeared many times. The CDR3 end is not reached by the read, which stops 3 residues before it; the germline J gene fills it in. J is TRBJ2-1 and V is TRBV7-8; 10 bases line up with TRBD1. V lost 5 bases and J lost 4; bases outside the gene matches: 2. Per germline, CDR1 SGHVS and CDR2 FQNEAQ. The CDR3 runs to 14 residues. CDR3 protein: CASSRTGGYNEQFF. CDR3 bases read: TGTGCCAGCAGCCGGACAGGGGGGTACAATGAG.

In this sample, this clone turned up many times. The CDR3 spells CASSFRGRDSPLHF. Incomplete CDR3 DNA: TGTGCCAGCAGCTTCAGGGGGCGGGATTCACCC. V gene TRBV5-5 combines with J gene TRBJ1-6, with 8 bases lining up with TRBD1. The read ends 3 residues before the CDR3 terminus; that terminus is restored from the germline J gene. V shed 2 bases and J 8 bases; nucleotides not matched to a gene: 3. Per germline, CDR1 SGHKS and CDR2 YYEKEE (reference sequence). This CDR3 is built from 14 residues.

This clone was counted ten times or more. Read coverage stops 3 residues before the CDR3 terminus; the germline J gene supplies the remainder. The chain is built from TRBV10-1 and TRBJ1-2; 7 bases line up with TRBD1. V shed 5 bases, J shed 4 bases, and the junction held 4 bases outside the gene matches. This CDR3 is 13 amino acids long. CDR1 is WNHNN and CDR2 is SYGVQD in the germline V gene (reference sequence). The CDR3 here is CASSQTGSYGYTF. The sequenced CDR3 bases are TGCGCCAGCAGTCAGACAGGGAGCTATGGC.

The table lists this clone with a few counts. The junction does not match germline at one end; this may be a read error. The missing CDR3 end, 3 residues past where the read stops, is filled in from the germline J gene. The sample holds other DNA sequences that translate to the same CDR3. This chain uses TRBV5-1 with TRBJ1-3; 7 nucleotides line up with TRBD1. The CDR3 is made up of 16 amino acids. The germline CDR1 and CDR2 sequences are SGHRS and YFSETQ. CDR3 region: CASAPGTASSGNTIYF. CDR3 DNA (partial): TGCGCCAGCGCACCCGGGACAGCTAGCTCTGGAAACACA.